Sequencing of this TCR beta chain was carried out in a study of control samples from healthy donors and cancer patients. V lost 9 bases and J lost 4, with 15 bases in between. CDR1 and CDR2 from the germline V gene are MGHDK and SYGVNS. This CDR3 is 13 amino acids long. TCRdb keeps only in-frame clones here, not all; method: immunoSEQ multiplex PCR. The table includes roughly 120,000 clones, more than 70% detected once. The TCR comes from a man between 35 and 55 years old in good health. J is TRBJ1-2 and V is TRBV25-1; unclear D gene. Material: blood. The CDR3 loop is CASRELSGYGYTF. CDR3 DNA sequence: TGTGCCAGTCGCGAACTAAGTGGCTATGGCTACACCTTC.